A selection of T cell receptor beta chains follows, all from one sample in a study of cytomegalovirus exposure and HLA in healthy donors. The data were produced by immunoSEQ multiplex PCR, yet TCRdb's version contains in-frame clones alone and is incomplete. The repertoire includes around 150,000 clones, more than 75% of them detected once, and around 2.1% sits in the top ten. Specimen: PBMCs. All receptors derive from a man aged 18 to 30 in good health and CMV-seropositive. CDR3s include the opening cysteine and the closing phenylalanine or tryptophan.

>TRBV29-1|TRBJ2-1
CSVTVGTGRNEQFF
>TRBV29-1|TRBJ2-3
CSVEPPLLGLPTDTQYF
>TRBV7-2|TRBJ2-7
CASSPTGIWEQYF
>TRBV10-3|TRBJ2-2
CAISDGSGNTGELFF
>TRBV7-2|TRBJ1-2
CASSLRGGFYGYTF
>TRBV10-1|TRBJ2-1
CASSRPGHRYNEQFF
>TRBV18|TRBJ1-2
CASSPETGGAYGYTF
>TRBV19|TRBJ2-2
CASSIGGTGELFF
>TRBV13|TRBJ1-2
CASSLGVVATGGGYTF
>TRBV9|TRBJ2-5
CASTRSGGGQETQYF
>TRBV11-3|TRBJ1-2
CASSLGLGHTF
>TRBV6-4|TRBJ1-6
CASSGSWGHNNSPLHF
>TRBV5-4|TRBJ2-3
CASSPGQGEVTQYF
>TRBV6-1|TRBJ2-7
CASSAPGGTYEQYF
>TRBV29-1|TRBJ1-3
CSVAGRGPSTIYF
>TRBV19|TRBJ1-5
CASSIVQAGNQPQHF